The 24 T cell receptor beta chains listed next were all sequenced from one sample in a study of blood T cell repertoires in COVID-19. Some clones are missing from TCRdb's copy, which holds only in-frame ones; the method was immunoSEQ multiplex PCR. The table includes some 490,000 clones, approximately 86% detected once. Input material: PBMCs or T cells enriched from blood (not recorded which). These receptors all come from a woman aged 55-75 years who had recovered from COVID-19.

The CDR3 spells CSVEGTLGGIQETQYF. The DNA for the CDR3 is TGCAGCGTTGAAGGGACTTTGGGGGGAATTCAAGAGACCCAGTACTTC. This chain uses TRBV29-1 with TRBJ2-5; D is perhaps TRBD2 (6 bases). Trimming stripped 1 base from V and 2 bases from J, with 17 bases between. Germline-derived CDR1 and CDR2 are SQVTM and ANQGSEA. The CDR3 runs to 16 residues.

About this clone itself: This CDR3 is also generated by other DNA sequences in the sample. The chain couples TRBV24-1 to TRBJ1-2, with TRBD1 identical over 7 bases. This CDR3 region has 13 residues. Trimming took 5 bases from V and 6 from J; bases not matched to a gene: 5. Germline V gene sequence: CDR1 KGHDR, CDR2 SFDVKD. The CDR3 nucleotides are TGTGCCACCAGTGGCGACAGGGAGGATGGCTACACCTTC. Its protein product is CATSGDREDGYTF.

The gene calls are TRBV5-1 and TRBJ2-2; D may be TRBD1 (5 bases). The CDR3 spans 15 residues. Germline V gene data show CDR1 as SGHRS and CDR2 as YFSETQ. V lost 4 bases and J lost 3, with 13 bases in between. The CDR3 region has the DNA TGCGCCAGCAGCCAGGGTTTCGGATACACCGGGGAGCTGTTTTTT. It encodes CASSQGFGYTGELFF.

The rearrangement joins TRBV10-3 to TRBJ2-5; the match to TRBD1 covers 8 bases. This CDR3 region has 15 residues. With V trimmed by 6 bases and J by 5 bases, 11 bases remained unmatched. The germline CDR1 and CDR2 sequences are ENHRY and SYGVKD. CDR3 in DNA: TGTGCCATCAGCGAGATCAGGGGGCCGGGGGAGACCCAGTACTTC. It encodes CAISEIRGPGETQYF.

This clone was counted only a few times. The rearrangement links TRBV2 to TRBJ1-2; 7 nucleotides match TRBD1. The CDR3 totals 14 residues. Trimming removed 9 bases from V and 8 bases from J; junction bases left unmatched: 15. The germline gives CDR1 SNHLY, CDR2 FYNNEI. In DNA form, the CDR3 reads TGTGCCAGTAGAATGGGACAGACCCTCGGAGGCTACACCTTC. It is translated as CASRMGQTLGGYTF.

The chain uses TRBV5-1 and TRBJ2-7; 9 bases map to TRBD1. J gave up 3 bases and V 4 bases, and 5 bases lay outside the gene matches. The CDR3 has 14 amino acids. Germline values: CDR1 SGHRS, CDR2 YFSETQ. DNA of the CDR3: TGCGCCAGCAGCACCTGGGACAGGGTCTACGAGCAGTACTTC. It translates to CASSTWDRVYEQYF.

CDR3 in DNA: TGTGCCAGCAGCTCGGACAGGGGCAGCGAGCAGTTCTTC. Its translation: CASSSDRGSEQFF. This rearrangement joins TRBV28 to TRBJ2-1, with 9 bases identical to TRBD1. This CDR3 is 13 amino acids long. Germline V gene sequence: CDR1 MDHEN, CDR2 SYDVKM. Losses at the gene ends were 6 bases for V and 10 bases for J; bases not matched to a gene: 7.

The chain carries TRBV11-3 and TRBJ2-3, with a possible D match to TRBD2 (5 bases). Germline V lookup: CDR1 SGHNT, CDR2 YENEEA. V was clipped by 5 bases and J by 0 bases, with 9 bases between them. This CDR3 region has 14 residues. The CDR3 loop is CASSRRQSTDTQYF. CDR3 DNA sequence: TGTGCCAGCAGCCGGAGGCAAAGCACAGATACGCAGTATTTT.

V and J are TRBV24-1 and TRBJ2-7; 12 nucleotides agree with TRBD2. Germline V gene lookup returns CDR1 KGHDR and CDR2 SFDVKD. The CDR3 is 16 residues long. The ends lost 5 bases at V and 0 bases at J; junction bases unmatched: 4. DNA of the CDR3: TGTGCCACCAGTGGACTAGCGGGGGCCGGCTCCTACGAGCAGTACTTC. Its protein product is CATSGLAGAGSYEQYF.

The V call is TRBV4-1, the J call TRBJ2-1; 10 bases are shared with TRBD2. The CDR3 has 16 amino acids. Germline trimming cut 3 bases from V and 2 bases from J; bases unmatched to any gene: 4. Germline V lookup: CDR1 MGHRA, CDR2 YSYEKL. The chain's CDR3 is CASSQGSGGAYNEQFF. For the CDR3, the DNA is TGCGCCAGCAGCCAGGGAAGCGGGGGGGCCTACAATGAGCAGTTCTTC.

This sequence joins TRBV7-8 and TRBJ1-2, with 9 bases fitting TRBD1. The CDR3 covers 13 residues. Germline assignment: CDR1 SGHVS and CDR2 FQNEAQ. J was trimmed by 5 bases and V by 3 bases; bases with no gene match: 1. CDR3 sequence: CASSFGQGYGYTF. The CDR3 DNA reads as TGTGCCAGCAGCTTTGGACAGGGGTATGGCTACACCTTC.

The J gene is TRBJ2-3, the V gene TRBV19; TRBD2 agrees at 11 bases. CDR3 length: 18 residues. Germline-derived CDR1 and CDR2 are LNHDA and SQIVND (reference sequence). V dropped 3 bases and J dropped 1; count of bases not matched to a gene: 9. The CDR3 DNA is TGTGCCAGTAGTATGGACCGACTAGCGGGGACGCGCACAGATACGCAGTATTTT. It specifies CASSMDRLAGTRTDTQYF.

This chain uses TRBV5-1 with TRBJ2-3; D is perhaps TRBD1 (6 bases). This CDR3 has 14 residues. Germline V gives CDR1 SGHRS, CDR2 YFSETQ. V dropped 4 bases and J dropped 5 bases, with 14 bases sitting between them. The CDR3 coding sequence is TGCGCCAGCAGCCACCGGGACAACCGAGATACGCAGTATTTT. Protein sequence: CASSHRDNRDTQYF.

The rearrangement joins TRBV19 to TRBJ1-3, with D unclear. The length of the CDR3 is 13 residues. Germline V gives CDR1 LNHDA, CDR2 SQIVND (reference sequence). V dropped 8 bases and J dropped 0 bases, with 8 bases sitting between them. The CDR3 DNA reads TGTGCCAGTCGACATTTCTCTGGAAACACCATATATTTT. This encodes CASRHFSGNTIYF.

This rearrangement joins TRBV6-5 to TRBJ2-1, with D possibly matching TRBD2 (5 bases). V lost 5 bases and J 12 bases, leaving 14 bases between the germline ends. The CDR3 spans 12 residues. The germline CDR1 and CDR2 sequences are MNHEY and SVGAGI. The CDR3 region has the DNA TGTGCCAGCAGTCCCGTGGGCGGGTCGCAGTTCTTC. Its protein product is CASSPVGGSQFF.

This rearrangement joins TRBV6-2 or TRBV6-3 to TRBJ2-7; TRBD1 is a possible D gene (7 bases). CDR1 MNHEY and CDR2 SVGEGT come from the germline V gene. The CDR3 covers 16 residues. V dropped 2 bases and J dropped 7 bases, with 21 bases sitting between them. The CDR3 DNA sequence: TGTGCCAGCAGTTACGCTAAGGACAGGCCGGAGGGGGAGCAGTACTTC. Amino acid sequence: CASSYAKDRPEGEQYF.

This clone was counted a few times. CDR3 sequence reads: CASRTPGHYNSPLHF. In nucleotides, the CDR3 is TGTGCCAGCAGGACCCCAGGGCACTATAATTCACCCCTCCACTTT. The chain links TRBV7-2 to TRBJ1-6; tentatively, D is TRBD1 (5 bases). The germline CDR1 and CDR2 sequences are SGHTA and FQGNSA. The CDR3 is 15 amino acids. The V and J ends lost 6 bases and 3 bases respectively, with 12 bases between them.

The chain recombines TRBV28 with TRBJ1-2; no reliable D call. Germline V CDR1 and CDR2: MDHEN, SYDVKM. The CDR3 sequence is 11 residues long. The ends were cut back, 10 bases at V and 8 bases at J, with 14 bases in the middle. The CDR3 loop is CATAVGVGYTF. The CDR3 bases are TGTGCCACCGCGGTCGGGGTGGGCTACACCTTC.

The J gene is TRBJ1-1, the V gene TRBV9, with a tentative D call TRBD1 (5 bases). Germline V CDR1 and CDR2: SGDLS, YYNGEE. The CDR3 extends over 16 amino acids. Trimming left V 3 bases short and J 1 base short, with 16 bases between. The CDR3 protein is CASSDPHQGPNTEAFF. The CDR3 coding sequence is TGTGCCAGCAGCGACCCCCATCAGGGCCCGAACACTGAAGCTTTCTTT.

V usage is TRBV3-1 (or the pseudogene TRBV3-2) and J usage is TRBJ2-1, with D perhaps TRBD2 (7 bases). Trimming stripped 2 bases from V and 9 bases from J, with 17 bases between. Looked up from germline, CDR1 is LGHDT and CDR2 is YNNKEL (reference sequence). The CDR3 extends over 15 amino acids. DNA of the CDR3: TGTGCCAGCAGCCAATCTGTGGGGGGGCCGGTTGAGCAGTTCTTC. Translation: CASSQSVGGPVEQFF.

The chain has TRBV27 and TRBJ2-2; 8 bases are a match to TRBD2. With V trimmed by 2 bases and J by 0 bases, 8 bases remained unmatched. The germline V gene encodes CDR1 MNHEY and CDR2 SMNVEV (reference sequence). CDR3 length equals 18 residues. The CDR3 region is CASSLMVRGGTNTGELFF. The CDR3 DNA sequence: TGTGCCAGCAGTTTAATGGTCCGGGGGGGGACGAACACCGGGGAGCTGTTTTTT.

The genes are TRBV12-3 or TRBV12-4 and TRBJ2-3, with a tentative D call TRBD2 (6 bases). V was clipped by 6 bases and J by 7 bases, with 11 bases between them. The CDR3 runs to 12 residues. The CDR3 sequence is CASSPRTNTQYF. The CDR3 nucleotides are TGTGCCAGCAGCCCTAGGACTAATACGCAGTATTTT.

The V call is TRBV24-1, the J call TRBJ2-2, with TRBD1 matching over 7 bases. The germline CDR1 and CDR2 sequences are KGHDR and SFDVKD. Losses at the gene ends were 9 bases for V and 10 bases for J; bases not matched to a gene: 16. The CDR3 is made up of 15 amino acids. The CDR3 DNA reads TGTGCCACCGGACGAGAGACAGGGAACTCCGTGGAGCTGTTTTTT. It codes for CATGRETGNSVELFF.

The chain recombines TRBV4-1 with TRBJ1-4; possibly TRBD1 for D (6 bases). V shed 4 bases and J shed 3 bases, with 9 bases lying between them. This CDR3 is 14 amino acids long. Germline-derived CDR1 and CDR2 are MGHRA and YSYEKL. The CDR3 coding sequence is TGCGCCAGCAGCCTTCAGGGGTCTAATGAAAAACTGTTTTTT. Its protein product is CASSLQGSNEKLFF.